Below are 15 T cell receptor beta chains sequenced from a single sample in a study of siplizumab effects on memory and regulatory T cells. Clones were sequenced by immunoSEQ multiplex PCR, and TCRdb holds only the in-frame ones, with some missing. The data contain 50,000 to 70,000 clones, roughly 97% of them seen just once; the ten biggest clones take up more than 0.075%. Sequenced input: naive CD8+ T cells sorted from blood. The receptors originated from a human donor in good health.

The chain couples TRBV28 to TRBJ1-4, with 12 bases aligning to TRBD1. CDR1 is MDHEN and CDR2 is SYDVKM in the germline V gene. V shed 5 bases, J shed 3 bases, and the junction held 10 bases outside the gene matches. This CDR3 is 18 amino acids long. In nucleotides, the CDR3 is TGTGCCAGCAGTGTACCGGGACAGGGGGCGCGACCTAATGAAAAACTGTTTTTT. As protein: CASSVPGQGARPNEKLFF.

This clone is a singleton in its sample. The rearrangement links TRBV9 to TRBJ2-5; D possibly corresponds to TRBD1 (5 bases). Germline-derived CDR1 and CDR2 are SGDLS and YYNGEE. The CDR3 is 14 amino acids. Trimming removed 0 bases from V and 5 bases from J, with 11 bases in between. As DNA, the CDR3 is TGTGCCAGCAGCGTAGTATCAGGGTCGGAGACCCAGTACTTC. Translation: CASSVVSGSETQYF.

The genes are TRBV2 and TRBJ2-7; D is possibly TRBD1 or TRBD2 (6 bases each). Trimming took 0 bases from V and 6 from J, leaving 15 bases between them. The CDR3 length is 15 residues. Germline V gives CDR1 SNHLY, CDR2 FYNNEI. The CDR3 DNA is TGTGCCAGCAGTGAAGCGGTTGCATGGGGGGCCGAGCAGTACTTC. As protein: CASSEAVAWGAEQYF. Full variable domain (rest looked up from reference TRBV2 and TRBJ2-7): EPEVTQTPSHQVTQMGQEVILRCVPISNHLYFYWYRQILGQKVEFLVSFYNNEISEKSEIFDDQFSVERPDGSNFTLKIRSTKLEDSAMYFCASSEAVAWGAEQYFGPGTRLTVT.

This sequence joins TRBV12-5 and TRBJ2-2, with no clear D. Germline V gene data show CDR1 as LGHNT and CDR2 as FRNRAP. CDR3 length equals 14 residues. V lost 0 bases to trimming and J lost 2 bases, with 4 bases between them. CDR3 nucleotides: TGTGCTAGTGGTTTGGTACTCAACACCGGGGAGCTGTTTTTT. Its protein product is CASGLVLNTGELFF.

This chain connects TRBV6-6 to TRBJ2-3, with 7 bases fitting TRBD2. Unmatched junction bases numbered 8, after V lost 11 bases and J lost 0 bases. CDR1 and CDR2 (germline): MNHNY, SVGAGI (reference sequence). The CDR3 is made up of 14 amino acids. This CDR3 is CAVSLALSTDTQYF. CDR3 DNA: TGTGCCGTATCACTAGCGCTTAGCACAGATACGCAGTATTTT.

The count of this clone is one. J is TRBJ2-7 and V is TRBV7-8, with D possibly being TRBD2 (6 bases). Between the trimmed V and J ends, which lost 2 bases and 0 bases, there was a span of 8 bases. The CDR3 extends over 14 amino acids. Germline-derived CDR1 and CDR2 are SGHVS and FQNEAQ. In DNA, the CDR3 is TGTGCCAGCAGCTTATCGGGGGTCTCCTACGAGCAGTACTTC. It yields the protein CASSLSGVSYEQYF.

This chain joins TRBV9 and TRBJ1-5; 8 positions agree with TRBD1. J lost 9 bases, V lost 1 base, and 24 bases had no gene match. Germline V CDR1 and CDR2: SGDLS, YYNGEE. CDR3 length: 20 residues. The DNA of the CDR3 is TGTGCCAGCAGCGTATGGTATCTAAGCTTTGGACAGGGAGGAGGTAGGCCCCAGCATTTT. Translated, it gives CASSVWYLSFGQGGGRPQHF. Full variable domain (rest looked up from reference TRBV9 and TRBJ1-5): DSGVTQTPKHLITATGQRVTLRCSPRSGDLSVYWYQQSLDQGLQFLIQYYNGEERAKGNILERFSAQQFPDLHSELNLSSLELGDSALYFCASSVWYLSFGQGGGRPQHFGDGTRLSIL.

This sequence joins TRBV11-2 and TRBJ2-1, with 9 bases identical to TRBD2. CDR3 size: 16 residues. J gave up 7 bases and V 3 bases, and 10 bases lay outside the gene matches. Germline CDR1 is SGHAT and CDR2 is FQNNGV. The CDR3: CASSLYFGGGANEQFF. The CDR3 nucleotides are TGTGCCAGCAGCTTGTACTTCGGCGGGGGGGCTAATGAGCAGTTCTTC.

The rearrangement links TRBV19 to TRBJ1-1, with D perhaps matching TRBD1 (6 bases). CDR1 and CDR2 from the germline V gene are LNHDA and SQIVND (reference sequence). CDR3 length: 12 amino acids. Trimming pared 10 bases from V and 4 bases from J, leaving 13 bases between. CDR3 coding DNA: TGTGCCACCCCGGACAGCCTCACTGAAGCTTTCTTT. It yields the protein CATPDSLTEAFF.

The chain combines TRBV5-4 with TRBJ2-1; TRBD2 agrees at 7 bases. CDR3 length: 15 residues. CDR1 is SGHNT, CDR2 YYREEE, per germline (reference sequence). J gave up 8 bases and V 4 bases, and 12 bases lay outside the gene matches. CDR3 sequence (DNA): TGTGCCAGCAGCACGACTGACTGGGGGGGAGATGAGCAGTTCTTC. Protein: CASSTTDWGGDEQFF.

The J gene is TRBJ2-7, the V gene TRBV4-3; D gene unclear. The CDR3 has 13 amino acids. The germline gives CDR1 LGHNA, CDR2 YSLEER. V lost 0 bases, J lost 1 base, and 4 bases lay in between. The CDR3 coding sequence is TGCGCCAGCAGCCAAGACAGTTCCTACGAGCAGTACTTC. Translating it yields CASSQDSSYEQYF.

V usage is TRBV6-1 and J usage is TRBJ2-1; 10 positions match TRBD1. The V gene end was trimmed by 8 bases and the J gene end by 8 bases; junction bases not matched to a gene: 6. Germline values: CDR1 MNHNS, CDR2 SASEGT. This CDR3 is built from 13 residues. This CDR3 is CASLTGGGHEQFF. CDR3 DNA: TGTGCCAGCCTGACAGGGGGCGGTCATGAGCAGTTCTTC.

J is TRBJ2-7 and V is TRBV19; 7 bases line up with TRBD2. The CDR3 has 14 amino acids. Trimming cost V 5 bases and J 1 base; bases outside gene matches: 5. Germline CDR1 is LNHDA and CDR2 is SQIVND (reference sequence). The CDR3 protein is CASSRDYPSYEQYF. DNA of the CDR3: TGTGCCAGTAGTCGGGACTACCCGTCCTACGAGCAGTACTTC.

This clone turned up a few times. The chain links TRBV7-6 to TRBJ1-6; 10 bases line up with TRBD1. This CDR3 spans 14 amino acids. In germline, CDR1 is SGHVS, CDR2 FNYEAQ. V shed 3 bases and J 9 bases; nucleotides not matched to a gene: 2. The CDR3 DNA follows: TGTGCCAGCAGCTTGACAGGGGGCGGTTCACCCCTCCACTTT. Encoded protein: CASSLTGGGSPLHF.

The rearrangement joins TRBV19 to TRBJ1-1, with a tentative D call TRBD1 (6 bases). The germline CDR1 and CDR2 sequences are LNHDA and SQIVND (reference sequence). CDR3 length: 13 amino acids. Trimming shortened V by 10 bases and J by 2 bases, and 14 bases separated the two germline ends. The CDR3 DNA sequence: TGTGCCATCAGTGGGGGGCTTAACACTGAAGCTTTCTTT. Translating it yields CAISGGLNTEAFF.